The T cell receptor (beta chain) under discussion was sequenced for a study of metastatic and nonmetastatic thyroid tumors. Study-wide background: The study looked at repertoires side by side in blood and in tumor or nodule tissue from malignant and benign thyroid patients. General study results and limits: In blood and tumor, TCR beta diversity was reportedly significantly higher in malignant thyroid tumors than in benign nodules.

Concerning this clone itself: The antigen is undetermined.

As handled by the study authors: Using the CDR3 differences seen across clinicopathological groups, the authors built a distant-metastasis classifier for papillary thyroid cancer, which was meant to discriminate distant-metastatic patients. TCRdb reanalyzed the PCR reads with MiXCR. The authors' filters were not applied to this entry. The sample includes about 4,900 clones, 25% to 30% seen only once; the top ten take over 15%. Prior to thyroid surgery, none of the patients had received any treatment. V lost 7 bases, J lost 5 bases, and 18 bases lay in between. Germline V gene data show CDR1 as GTSNPN and CDR2 as SVGIG (reference sequence). This CDR3 comprises 14 residues.

The chain recombines TRBV30 with TRBJ1-5; tentative D call: TRBD1 (6 bases). The sequenced material came from adjacent normal tissue. The TCR originated in a female donor with papillary thyroid cancer or a benign thyroid nodule (not recorded which). Some clones in this sample may be carry-over from other donors' samples. The DNA of the CDR3 is TGTGCCTTTTCGACCGGGACAAATTATCAGCCCCAGCATTTT. Translating it yields CAFSTGTNYQPQHF.